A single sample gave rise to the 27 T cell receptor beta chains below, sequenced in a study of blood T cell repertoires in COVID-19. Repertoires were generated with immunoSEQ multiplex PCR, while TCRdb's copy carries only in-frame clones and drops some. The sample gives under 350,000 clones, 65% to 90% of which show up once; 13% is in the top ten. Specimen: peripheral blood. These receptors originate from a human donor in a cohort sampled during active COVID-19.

CDR3 region: CASSVVPGQRRNEQFF. CDR3 DNA: TGTGCCAGCAGCGTAGTCCCGGGACAAAGGAGGAATGAGCAGTTCTTC. V and J are TRBV9 and TRBJ2-1, with D perhaps matching TRBD1 (6 bases). Germline V CDR1 and CDR2: SGDLS, YYNGEE. Trimming took off 0 bases at V and 7 bases at J, with 17 bases between the two ends. The CDR3 length is 16 residues.

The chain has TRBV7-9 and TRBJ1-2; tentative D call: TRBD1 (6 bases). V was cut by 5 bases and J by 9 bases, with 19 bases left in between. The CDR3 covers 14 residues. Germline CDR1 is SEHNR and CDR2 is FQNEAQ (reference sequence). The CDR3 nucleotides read TGTGCCAGCAGCCCGCGGACAGCCCCGGCGAGCTACACCTTC. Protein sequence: CASSPRTAPASYTF.

DNA of the CDR3: TGTGCCAGCAGCGCCCAGGACTATTCCTACAATGAGCAGTTCTTC. Translating gives CASSAQDYSYNEQFF. J is TRBJ2-1 and V is TRBV9; tentative D call: TRBD2 (6 bases). The CDR3 has 15 amino acids. Germline-derived CDR1 and CDR2 are SGDLS and YYNGEE. V gave up 3 bases and J gave up 1 base, with 11 bases separating them.

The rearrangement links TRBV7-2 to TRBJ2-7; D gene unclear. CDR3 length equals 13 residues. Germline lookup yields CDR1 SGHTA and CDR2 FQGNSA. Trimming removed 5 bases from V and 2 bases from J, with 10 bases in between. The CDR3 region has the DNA TGTGCCAGCAGCACCTCAGATACCTACGAGCAGTACTTC. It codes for CASSTSDTYEQYF.

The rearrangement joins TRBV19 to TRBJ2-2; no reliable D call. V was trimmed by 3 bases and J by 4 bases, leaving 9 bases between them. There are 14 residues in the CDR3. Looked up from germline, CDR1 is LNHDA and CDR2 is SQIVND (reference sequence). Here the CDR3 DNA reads TGTGCCAGTAGTATTAGGCAGGTCACCGGGGAGCTGTTTTTT. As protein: CASSIRQVTGELFF.

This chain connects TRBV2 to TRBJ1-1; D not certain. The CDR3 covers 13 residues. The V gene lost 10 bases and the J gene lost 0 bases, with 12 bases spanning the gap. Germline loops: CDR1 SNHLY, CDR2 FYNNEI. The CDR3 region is CATGGDLNTEAFF. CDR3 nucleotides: TGTGCCACCGGTGGTGACTTGAACACTGAAGCTTTCTTT.

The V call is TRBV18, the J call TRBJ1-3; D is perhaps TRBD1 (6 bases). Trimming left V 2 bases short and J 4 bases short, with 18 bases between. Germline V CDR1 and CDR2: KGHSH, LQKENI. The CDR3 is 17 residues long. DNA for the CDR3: TGTGCCAGCTCACCAGGGAGGGACATCACAGGAGGAAACACCATATATTTT. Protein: CASSPGRDITGGNTIYF.

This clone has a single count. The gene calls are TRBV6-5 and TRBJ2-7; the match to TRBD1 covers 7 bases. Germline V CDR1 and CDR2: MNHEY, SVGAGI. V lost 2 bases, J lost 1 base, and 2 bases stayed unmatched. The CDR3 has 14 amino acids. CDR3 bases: TGTGCCAGCAGTTACAAGGACAGGTCCTACGAGCAGTACTTC. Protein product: CASSYKDRSYEQYF.

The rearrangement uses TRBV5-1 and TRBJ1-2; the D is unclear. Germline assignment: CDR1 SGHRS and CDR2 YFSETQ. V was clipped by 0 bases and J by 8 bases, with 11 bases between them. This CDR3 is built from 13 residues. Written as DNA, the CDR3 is TGCGCCAGCAGCTTGGCCAATCTGGGCGGCTACACCTTC. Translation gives CASSLANLGGYTF. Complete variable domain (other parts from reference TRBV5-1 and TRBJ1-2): KAGVTQTPRYLIKTRGQQVTLSCSPISGHRSVSWYQQTPGQGLQFLFEYFSETQRNKGNFPGRFSGRQFSNSRSEMNVSTLELGDSALYLCASSLANLGGYTFGSGTRLTVV.

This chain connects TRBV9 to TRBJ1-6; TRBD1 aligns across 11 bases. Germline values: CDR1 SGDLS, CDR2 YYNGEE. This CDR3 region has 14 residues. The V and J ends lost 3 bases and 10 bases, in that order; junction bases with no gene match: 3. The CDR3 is CASSAGQGGSPLHF. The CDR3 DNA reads TGTGCCAGCAGCGCGGGACAGGGGGGCTCACCCCTCCACTTT. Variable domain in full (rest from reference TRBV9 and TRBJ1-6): DSGVTQTPKHLITATGQRVTLRCSPRSGDLSVYWYQQSLDQGLQFLIQYYNGEERAKGNILERFSAQQFPDLHSELNLSSLELGDSALYFCASSAGQGGSPLHFGNGTRLTVT.

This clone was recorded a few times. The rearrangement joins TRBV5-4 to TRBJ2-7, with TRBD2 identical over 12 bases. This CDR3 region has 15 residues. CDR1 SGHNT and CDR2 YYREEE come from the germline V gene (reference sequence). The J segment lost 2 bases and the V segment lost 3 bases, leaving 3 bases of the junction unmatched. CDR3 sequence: CASSSRTSGAYEQYF. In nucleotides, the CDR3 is TGTGCCAGCAGCTCCCGGACTAGCGGGGCCTACGAGCAGTACTTC.

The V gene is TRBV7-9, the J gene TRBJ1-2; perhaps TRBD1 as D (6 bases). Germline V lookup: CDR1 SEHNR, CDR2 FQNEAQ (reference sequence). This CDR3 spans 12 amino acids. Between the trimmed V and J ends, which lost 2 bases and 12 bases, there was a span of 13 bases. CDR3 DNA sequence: TGTGCCAGCAGCTTATTATGGGGGGGCGACACCTTC. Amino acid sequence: CASSLLWGGDTF. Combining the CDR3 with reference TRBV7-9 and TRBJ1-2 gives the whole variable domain DTGVSQNPRHKITKRGQNVTFRCDPISEHNRLYWYRQTLGQGPEFLTYFQNEAQLEKSRLLSDRFSAERPKGSFSTLEIQRTEQGDSAMYLCASSLLWGGDTFGSGTRLTVV.

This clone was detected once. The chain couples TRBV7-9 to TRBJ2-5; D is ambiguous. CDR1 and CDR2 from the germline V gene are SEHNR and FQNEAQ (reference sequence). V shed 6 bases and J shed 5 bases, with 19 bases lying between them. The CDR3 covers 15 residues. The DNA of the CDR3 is TGTGCCAGCAGTCATGACCGACTCCCAAGGGAGACCCAGTACTTC. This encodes CASSHDRLPRETQYF.

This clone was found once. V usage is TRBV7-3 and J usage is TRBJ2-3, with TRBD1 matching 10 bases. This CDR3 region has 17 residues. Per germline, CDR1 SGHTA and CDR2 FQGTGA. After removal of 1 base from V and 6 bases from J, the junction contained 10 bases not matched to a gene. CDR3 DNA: TGTGCCAGCAGCTTAATCGGAGGGACAGGGGAAGGGGATACGCAGTATTTT. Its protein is CASSLIGGTGEGDTQYF. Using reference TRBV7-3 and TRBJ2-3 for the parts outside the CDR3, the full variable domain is GAGVSQTPSNKVTEKGKYVELRCDPISGHTALYWYRQSLGQGPEFLIYFQGTGAADDSGLPNDRFFAVRPEGSVSTLKIQRTERGDSAVYLCASSLIGGTGEGDTQYFGPGTRLTVL.

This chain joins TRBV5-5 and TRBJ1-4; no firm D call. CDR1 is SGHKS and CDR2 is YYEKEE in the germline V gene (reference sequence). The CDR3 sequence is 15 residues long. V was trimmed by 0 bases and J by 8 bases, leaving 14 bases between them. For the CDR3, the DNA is TGTGCCAGCAGCTTGGTGGCGGGAATAGGCGAAAAACTGTTTTTT. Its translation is CASSLVAGIGEKLFF. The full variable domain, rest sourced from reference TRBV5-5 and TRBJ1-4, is DAGVTQSPTHLIKTRGQQVTLRCSPISGHKSVSWYQQVLGQGPQFIFQYYEKEERGRGNFPDRFSARQFPNYSSELNVNALLLGDSALYLCASSLVAGIGEKLFFGSGTQLSVL.

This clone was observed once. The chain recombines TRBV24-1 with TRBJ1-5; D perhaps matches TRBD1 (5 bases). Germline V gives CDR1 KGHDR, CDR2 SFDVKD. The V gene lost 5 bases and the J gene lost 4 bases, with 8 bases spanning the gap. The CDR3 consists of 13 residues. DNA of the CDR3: TGTGCCACCAGTGTGACAGAGAATCAGCCCCAGCATTTT. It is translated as CATSVTENQPQHF.

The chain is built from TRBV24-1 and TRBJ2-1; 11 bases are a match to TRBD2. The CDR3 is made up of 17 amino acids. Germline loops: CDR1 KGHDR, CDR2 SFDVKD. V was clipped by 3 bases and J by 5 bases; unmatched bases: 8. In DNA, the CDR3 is TGTGCCACCAGTGATCCCTCCCTAGCGGGAGGCCACAATGAGCAGTTCTTC. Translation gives CATSDPSLAGGHNEQFF.

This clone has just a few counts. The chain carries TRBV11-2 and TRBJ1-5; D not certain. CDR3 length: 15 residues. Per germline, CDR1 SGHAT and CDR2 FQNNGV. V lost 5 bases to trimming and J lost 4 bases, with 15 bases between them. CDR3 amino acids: CASSLGNRINQPQHF. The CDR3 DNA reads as TGTGCCAGCAGCCTAGGGAACAGAATAAATCAGCCCCAGCATTTT.

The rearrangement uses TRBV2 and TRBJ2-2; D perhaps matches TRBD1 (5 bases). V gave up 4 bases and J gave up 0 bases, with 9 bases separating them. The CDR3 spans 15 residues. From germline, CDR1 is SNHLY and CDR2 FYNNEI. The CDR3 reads CASSGDRPNTGELFF. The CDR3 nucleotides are TGTGCCAGCAGTGGCGACAGACCGAACACCGGGGAGCTGTTTTTT.

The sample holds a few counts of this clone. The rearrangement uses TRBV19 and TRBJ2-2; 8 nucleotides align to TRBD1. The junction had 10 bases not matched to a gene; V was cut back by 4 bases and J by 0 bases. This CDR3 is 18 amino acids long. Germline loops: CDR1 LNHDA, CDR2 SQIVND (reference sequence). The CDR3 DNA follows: TGTGCCAGTAGTACCAGGGACAGGCTATCTGCGAACACCGGGGAGCTGTTTTTT. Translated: CASSTRDRLSANTGELFF.

In nucleotides, the CDR3 is TGCGCCAGCAGCCAAGTTATAACAGGGGTGGACTATGGCTACACCTTC. Amino acid sequence: CASSQVITGVDYGYTF. This chain uses TRBV4-3 with TRBJ1-2; 7 positions agree with TRBD1. Germline CDR1 is LGHNA and CDR2 is YSLEER. CDR3 length: 16 amino acids. The V gene end was trimmed by 1 base and the J gene end by 3 bases; junction bases not matched to a gene: 8.

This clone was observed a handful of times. CDR3 nucleotide sequence: TGTGCCAGCAGTCCCGGACTAGCGGGACGAAACAATGAGCAGTTCTTC. This translates into CASSPGLAGRNNEQFF. This chain joins TRBV28 and TRBJ2-1; 12 bases agree with TRBD2. CDR1 MDHEN and CDR2 SYDVKM come from the germline V gene. CDR3 size: 16 residues. The V segment lost 5 bases and the J segment 5 bases; nucleotides outside the gene matches: 7.

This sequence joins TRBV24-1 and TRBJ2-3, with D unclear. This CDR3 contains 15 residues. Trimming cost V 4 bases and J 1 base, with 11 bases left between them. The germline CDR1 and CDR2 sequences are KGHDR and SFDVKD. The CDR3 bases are TGTGCCACCAGTGAGCACAGTACCCGCACAGATACGCAGTATTTT. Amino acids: CATSEHSTRTDTQYF.

The CDR3 region has the DNA TGCGCCAGCAGTGATAGTCGGGAGGAGTTCTTC. Its protein is CASSDSREEFF. The V call is TRBV10-2, the J call TRBJ2-1; the match to TRBD2 covers 7 bases. The V segment lost 3 bases and the J segment 14 bases; nucleotides outside the gene matches: 4. CDR1 and CDR2 (germline): WSHSY, SAAADI. The CDR3 is 11 residues long.

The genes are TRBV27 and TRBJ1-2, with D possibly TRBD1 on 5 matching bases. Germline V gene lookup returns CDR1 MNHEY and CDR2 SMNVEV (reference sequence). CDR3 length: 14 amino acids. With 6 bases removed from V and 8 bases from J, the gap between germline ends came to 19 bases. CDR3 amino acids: CASRGTIQGQGYTF. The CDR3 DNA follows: TGTGCCAGCAGAGGCACGATTCAGGGTCAAGGCTACACCTTC.

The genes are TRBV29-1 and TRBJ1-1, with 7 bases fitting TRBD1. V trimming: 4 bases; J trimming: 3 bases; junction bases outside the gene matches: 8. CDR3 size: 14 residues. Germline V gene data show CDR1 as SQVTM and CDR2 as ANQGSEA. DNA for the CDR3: TGCAGCGTTGGGGACAGACCCACTTACACTGAAGCTTTCTTT. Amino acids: CSVGDRPTYTEAFF. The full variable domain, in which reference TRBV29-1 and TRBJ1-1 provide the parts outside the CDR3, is SAVISQKPSRDICQRGTSLTIQCQVDSQVTMMFWYRQQPGQSLTLIATANQGSEATYESGFVIDKFPISRPNLTFSTLTVSNMSPEDSSIYLCSVGDRPTYTEAFFGQGTRLTVV.

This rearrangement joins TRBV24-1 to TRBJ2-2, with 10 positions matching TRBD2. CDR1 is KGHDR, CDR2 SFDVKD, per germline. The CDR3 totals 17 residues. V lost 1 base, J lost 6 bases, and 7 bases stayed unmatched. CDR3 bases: TGTGCCACCAGTGATTTTAGTCTAGCGGGAGATTCCGGGGAGCTGTTTTTT. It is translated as CATSDFSLAGDSGELFF.